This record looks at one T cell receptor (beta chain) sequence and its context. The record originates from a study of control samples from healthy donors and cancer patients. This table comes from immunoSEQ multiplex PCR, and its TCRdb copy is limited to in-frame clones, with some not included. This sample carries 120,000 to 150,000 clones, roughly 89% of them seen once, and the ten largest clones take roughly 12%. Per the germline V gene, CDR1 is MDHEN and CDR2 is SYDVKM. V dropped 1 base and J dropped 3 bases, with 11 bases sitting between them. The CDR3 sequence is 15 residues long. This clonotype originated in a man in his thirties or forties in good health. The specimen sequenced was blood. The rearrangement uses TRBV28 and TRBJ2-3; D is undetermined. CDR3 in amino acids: CASSLSSSRTDTQYF. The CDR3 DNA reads TGTGCCAGCAGTTTATCCTCAAGTCGAACAGATACGCAGTATTTT.